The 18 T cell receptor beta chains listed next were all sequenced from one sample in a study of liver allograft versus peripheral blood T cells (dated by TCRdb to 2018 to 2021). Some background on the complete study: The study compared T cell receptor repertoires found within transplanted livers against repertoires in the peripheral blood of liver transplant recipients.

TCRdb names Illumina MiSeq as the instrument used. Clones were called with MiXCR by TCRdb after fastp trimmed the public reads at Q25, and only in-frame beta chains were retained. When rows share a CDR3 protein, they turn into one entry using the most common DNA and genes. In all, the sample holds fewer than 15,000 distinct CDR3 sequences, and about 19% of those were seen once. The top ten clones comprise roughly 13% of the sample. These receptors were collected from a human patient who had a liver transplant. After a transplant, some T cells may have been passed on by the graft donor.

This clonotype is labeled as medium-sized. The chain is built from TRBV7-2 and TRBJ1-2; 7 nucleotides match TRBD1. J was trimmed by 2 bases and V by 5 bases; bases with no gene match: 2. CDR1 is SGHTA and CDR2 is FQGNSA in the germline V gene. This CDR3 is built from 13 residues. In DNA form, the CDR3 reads TGTGCCAGCAGCGTGGACAGGAACTATGGCTACACCTTC. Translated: CASSVDRNYGYTF.

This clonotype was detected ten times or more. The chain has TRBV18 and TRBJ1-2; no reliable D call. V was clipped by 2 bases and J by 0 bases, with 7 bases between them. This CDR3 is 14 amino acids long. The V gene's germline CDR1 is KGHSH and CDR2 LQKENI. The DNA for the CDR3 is TGTGCCAGCTCACCAGGGCTAGCTAACTATGGCTACACCTTC. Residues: CASSPGLANYGYTF.

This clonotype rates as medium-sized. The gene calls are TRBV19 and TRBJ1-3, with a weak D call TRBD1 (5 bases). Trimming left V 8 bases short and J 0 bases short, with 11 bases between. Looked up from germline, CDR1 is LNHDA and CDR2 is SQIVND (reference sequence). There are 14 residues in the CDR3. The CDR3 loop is CASQQDHSGNTIYF. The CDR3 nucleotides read TGTGCCAGTCAACAGGACCACTCTGGAAACACCATATATTTT.

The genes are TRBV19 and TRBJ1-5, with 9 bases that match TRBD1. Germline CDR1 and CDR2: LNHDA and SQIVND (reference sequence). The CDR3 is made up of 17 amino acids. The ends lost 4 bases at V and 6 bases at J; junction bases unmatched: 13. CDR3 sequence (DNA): TGTGCCAGTAGTAAACTTATGGGACAGGGCGTCAGTCAGCCCCAGCATTTT. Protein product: CASSKLMGQGVSQPQHF.

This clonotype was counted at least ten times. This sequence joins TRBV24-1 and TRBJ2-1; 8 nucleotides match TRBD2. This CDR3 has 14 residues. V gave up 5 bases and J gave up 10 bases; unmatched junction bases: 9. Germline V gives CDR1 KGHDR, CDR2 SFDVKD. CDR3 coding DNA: TGTGCCACCAGTGCTCTAGCCCCGGGGGGGGAGCAGTTCTTC. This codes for CATSALAPGGEQFF.

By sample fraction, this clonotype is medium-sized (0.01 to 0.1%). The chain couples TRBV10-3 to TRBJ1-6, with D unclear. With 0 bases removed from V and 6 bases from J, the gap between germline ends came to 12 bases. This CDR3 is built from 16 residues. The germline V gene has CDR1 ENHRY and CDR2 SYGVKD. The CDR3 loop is CAISESGGMGNSPLHF. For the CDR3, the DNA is TGTGCCATCAGTGAGTCTGGTGGAATGGGTAATTCACCCCTCCACTTT.

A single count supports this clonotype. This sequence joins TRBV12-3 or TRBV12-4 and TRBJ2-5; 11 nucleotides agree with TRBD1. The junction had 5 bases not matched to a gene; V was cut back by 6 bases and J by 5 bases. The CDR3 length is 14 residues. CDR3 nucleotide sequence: TGTGCCAGCAGGGGACAGGGGGGGGGGGAGACCCAGTACTTC. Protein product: CASRGQGGGETQYF.

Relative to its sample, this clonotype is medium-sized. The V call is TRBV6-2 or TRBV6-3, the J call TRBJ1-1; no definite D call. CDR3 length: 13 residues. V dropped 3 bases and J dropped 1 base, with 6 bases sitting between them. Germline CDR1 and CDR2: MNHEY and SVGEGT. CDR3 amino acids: CASSYLRNTEAFF. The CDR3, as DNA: TGTGCCAGCAGTTATCTGCGGAACACTGAAGCTTTCTTT.

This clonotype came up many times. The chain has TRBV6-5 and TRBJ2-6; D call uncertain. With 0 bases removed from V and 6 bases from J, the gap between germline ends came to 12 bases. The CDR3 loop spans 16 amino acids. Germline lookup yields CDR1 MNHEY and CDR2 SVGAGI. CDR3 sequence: CASSYSSRGLANVLTF. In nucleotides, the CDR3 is TGTGCCAGCAGTTACTCGAGTCGAGGATTGGCCAACGTCCTGACTTTC.

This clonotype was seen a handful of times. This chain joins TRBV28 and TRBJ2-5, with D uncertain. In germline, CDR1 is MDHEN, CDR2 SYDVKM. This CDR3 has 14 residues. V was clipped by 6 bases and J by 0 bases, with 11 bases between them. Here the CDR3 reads CASRKYRYQETQYF. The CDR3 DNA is TGTGCCAGCAGGAAATACAGATACCAAGAGACCCAGTACTTC.

The CDR3 reads CASSSRTGGKGEAFF. CDR3 coding DNA: TGTGCCAGCAGTTCCAGGACAGGGGGTAAGGGTGAAGCTTTCTTT. V usage is TRBV27 and J usage is TRBJ1-1, with 10 bases aligning to TRBD1. CDR1 and CDR2 (germline): MNHEY, SMNVEV (reference sequence). Trimming cost V 4 bases and J 7 bases; bases outside gene matches: 9. The CDR3 loop spans 15 amino acids.

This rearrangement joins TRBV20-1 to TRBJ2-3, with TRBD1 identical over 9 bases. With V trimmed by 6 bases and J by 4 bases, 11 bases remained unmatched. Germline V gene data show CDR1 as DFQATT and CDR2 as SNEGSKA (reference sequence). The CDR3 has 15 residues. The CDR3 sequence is CSARRGQGFPDTQYF. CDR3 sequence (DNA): TGCAGTGCCCGGAGAGGACAGGGGTTCCCAGATACGCAGTATTTT.

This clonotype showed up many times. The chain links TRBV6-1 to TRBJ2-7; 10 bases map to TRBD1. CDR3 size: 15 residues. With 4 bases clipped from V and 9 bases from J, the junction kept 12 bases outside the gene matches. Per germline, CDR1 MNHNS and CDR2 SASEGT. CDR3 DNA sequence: TGTGCCAGCAGTGCCCCGGGACAGGGGATTTTGCGGCAGTACTTC. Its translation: CASSAPGQGILRQYF.

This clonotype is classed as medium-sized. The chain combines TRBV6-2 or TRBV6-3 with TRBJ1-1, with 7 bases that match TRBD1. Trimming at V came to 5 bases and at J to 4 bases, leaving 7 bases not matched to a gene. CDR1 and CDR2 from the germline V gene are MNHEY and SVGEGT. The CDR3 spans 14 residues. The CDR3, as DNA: TGTGCCAGCAGTCCTGACAGGGTTAGCACTGAAGCTTTCTTT. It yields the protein CASSPDRVSTEAFF.

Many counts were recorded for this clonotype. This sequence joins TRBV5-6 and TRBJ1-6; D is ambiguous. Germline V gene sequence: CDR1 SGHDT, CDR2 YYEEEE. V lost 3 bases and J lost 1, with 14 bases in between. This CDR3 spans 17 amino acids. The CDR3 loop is CASSSGRAGSYNSPLHF. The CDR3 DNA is TGTGCCAGCAGCTCCGGACGGGCAGGATCCTATAATTCACCCCTCCACTTT.

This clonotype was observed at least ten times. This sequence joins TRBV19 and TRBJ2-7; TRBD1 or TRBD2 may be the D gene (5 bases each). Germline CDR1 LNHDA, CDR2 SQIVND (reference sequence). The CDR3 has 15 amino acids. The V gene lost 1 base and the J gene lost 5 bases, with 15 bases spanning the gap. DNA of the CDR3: TGTGCCAGTAGTATAGGGGGCACTAGTCTGCACGAGCAGTACTTC. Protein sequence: CASSIGGTSLHEQYF.

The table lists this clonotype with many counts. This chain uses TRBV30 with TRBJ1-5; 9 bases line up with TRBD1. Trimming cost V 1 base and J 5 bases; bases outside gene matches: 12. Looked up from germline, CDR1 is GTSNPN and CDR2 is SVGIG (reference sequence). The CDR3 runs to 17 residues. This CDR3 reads CAWSGGPGTGRDQPQHF. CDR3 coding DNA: TGTGCCTGGAGTGGAGGTCCCGGGACAGGGAGAGATCAGCCCCAGCATTTT.

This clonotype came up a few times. CDR3 amino acids: CASSPFLRGTEAFF. For the CDR3, the DNA is TGTGCCAGTAGTCCGTTTCTTAGAGGGACTGAAGCTTTCTTT. The chain links TRBV19 to TRBJ1-1; D unresolved. The CDR3 loop spans 14 amino acids. V was pared by 5 bases and J by 5 bases, with 15 bases between. Germline loops: CDR1 LNHDA, CDR2 SQIVND (reference sequence).